This T cell receptor beta chain was retrieved from a study of T cells after yellow fever vaccination. General study findings and limits: Most primary-vaccination clones recurred post-booster (under 98% CD4, around 88% CD8).

Of note for this clonotype: Its specificity is not known.

TCRdb redid the calling of the 5' RACE reads with MiXCR, one entry per CDR3 protein. The sample yields around 530,000 distinct CDR3 sequences, approximately 16% seen once. The V and J ends lost 8 bases and 3 bases respectively, with 13 bases between them. From germline, CDR1 is SEHNR and CDR2 FQNEAQ (reference sequence). CDR3 size: 13 residues. V usage is TRBV7-9 and J usage is TRBJ1-2; D call uncertain. This receptor was obtained from a man in his late teens or twenties who received the YFV17D yellow fever vaccine. The material was PBMCs, obtained 4 to 6 days after the first yellow fever vaccination. The CDR3 nucleotides read TGTGCCAGCTCAGAGTCGTCCCACTATGGCTACACCTTC. Amino acids: CASSESSHYGYTF. The variable domain in full, completed from reference TRBV7-9 and TRBJ1-2, reads DTGVSQNPRHKITKRGQNVTFRCDPISEHNRLYWYRQTLGQGPEFLTYFQNEAQLEKSRLLSDRFSAERPKGSFSTLEIQRTEQGDSAMYLCASSESSHYGYTFGSGTRLTVV.